These T cell receptor beta chains were read from a single sample in a study of T cells in Graves' hyperthyroidism and ophthalmopathy. One entry per CDR3 protein results from TCRdb running MiXCR on the multiplex PCR reads. The repertoire holds under 600,000 distinct CDR3 sequences, with 16% as singletons. Material: blood. The receptors stem from a woman aged 40-49 years with Graves' ophthalmopathy. The CDR3 runs from the conserved cysteine through the conserved F or W. A D gene is named only where the DNA matches it firmly. Where a row states a size, it is once, few, many or the class of an expanded clone; other rows omit it.

TRBJ1-1,TRBV20-1,-,many,CSARDWGGTEAFF,TGCAGTGCTAGAGATTGGGGCGGCACTGAAGCTTTCTTT
TRBJ1-1,TRBV20-1,-,many,CSARDRRRPMNTEAFF,TGCAGTGCTAGAGATCGGAGGAGACCAATGAACACTGAAGCTTTCTTT
TRBJ2-7,TRBV11-2,TRBD2,many,CASSIGLAGVYEQYF,TGTGCCAGCAGCATCGGACTAGCGGGAGTCTACGAGCAGTACTTC
TRBJ1-5,TRBV19,-,-,CASSTYPTGPQHF,TGTGCCAGTAGCACATACCCGACAGGACCCCAGCATTTT
TRBJ1-2,TRBV20-1,TRBD1,-,CSARGGQGAWGYTF,TGCAGTGCTAGGGGGGGGCAGGGGGCTTGGGGCTACACCTTC
TRBJ1-5,TRBV13,-,many,CASSLGEGKPQHF,TGTGCCAGCAGCTTAGGTGAGGGTAAGCCCCAGCATTTT
TRBJ2-1,TRBV20-1,-,many,CSAREDNEQFF,TGCAGTGCCCGAGAGGACAATGAGCAGTTCTTC
TRBJ2-4,TRBV20-1,TRBD2,-,CSARDLEEAGGPTKNIQYF,TGCAGTGCTAGAGACCTGGAAGAAGCGGGAGGGCCAACCAAAAACATTCAGTACTTC
TRBJ1-2,TRBV4-1,-,few,CASSQFRAGASWGYGYTF,TGCGCCAGCAGCCAATTCCGGGCAGGGGCGTCGTGGGGTTATGGCTACACCTTC
TRBJ2-3,TRBV20-1,-,few,CSAIYLTDTQYF,TGCAGTGCCATCTACTTGACAGATACGCAGTATTTT
TRBJ2-5,TRBV3-1,-,many,CASSQGDQETQYF,TGTGCCAGCAGCCAAGGGGACCAAGAGACCCAGTACTTC
TRBJ1-4,TRBV10-2,TRBD1,-,CASSFTGEARKLFF,TGCGCCAGCAGTTTCACAGGGGAGGCTAGAAAACTGTTTTTT
TRBJ2-2,TRBV7-8,-,-,CASSLGQIPNTGELFF,TGTGCCAGCAGCTTAGGGCAGATCCCGAACACCGGGGAGCTGTTTTTT
TRBJ2-7,TRBV9,TRBD2,few,CASSEGTSGRLGYEQYF,TGTGCCAGCAGCGAAGGGACTAGCGGGAGATTGGGCTACGAGCAGTACTTC
TRBJ2-3,TRBV9,-,few,CASSAPGPFTDTQYF,TGTGCCAGCAGCGCACCGGGACCTTTCACAGATACGCAGTATTTT
TRBJ1-2,TRBV29-1,-,-,CSVEVGGIGGYTF,TGCAGCGTTGAAGTTGGGGGAATTGGTGGCTACACCTTC
TRBJ1-1,TRBV7-9,TRBD1,many,CASSFARTGGTEAFF,TGTGCCAGCAGCTTTGCCCGGACAGGGGGCACTGAAGCTTTCTTT
TRBJ1-6,TRBV10-2,TRBD1,many,CASKDRGFLSDSPLHF,TGCGCCAGCAAAGACAGGGGATTTCTGAGCGATTCACCCCTCCACTTT
TRBJ2-1,TRBV15,-,few,CATRPEGPYNEQFF,TGTGCCACCAGACCTGAAGGCCCGTACAATGAGCAGTTCTTC
TRBJ2-4,TRBV29-1,-,few,CSVDDIRAKNIQYF,TGCAGCGTTGATGACATTAGGGCCAAAAACATTCAGTACTTC
TRBJ2-7,TRBV11-2,TRBD1,many,CASSLGTGGYEQYF,TGTGCCAGCAGCTTAGGGACAGGGGGCTACGAGCAGTACTTC
TRBJ2-7,TRBV6-1,-,many,CASSTPSYEQYF,TGTGCCAGCAGTACACCCTCCTACGAGCAGTACTTC
TRBJ2-1,TRBV7-8,TRBD2,many,CASSLTGSTSAFGNEQFF,TGTGCCAGCAGCTTAACGGGGTCGACTAGCGCTTTTGGCAATGAGCAGTTCTTC
TRBJ2-2,TRBV20-1,-,-,CSAIDGGELFF,TGCAGTGCTATCGATGGCGGGGAGCTGTTTTTT
TRBJ1-5,TRBV18,-,many,CASSPADRDSNQPQHF,TGTGCCAGCTCACCGGCGGACCGAGACTCCAATCAGCCCCAGCATTTT
TRBJ1-5,TRBV4-1,-,once,CASSPFISQPQHF,TGCGCCAGCAGCCCCTTCATTAGCCAGCCCCAGCATTTT
TRBJ2-7,TRBV27,TRBD1,many,CASSYATGFGYEQYF,TGTGCCAGCAGTTACGCGACAGGGTTTGGCTACGAGCAGTACTTC
TRBJ2-1,TRBV15,TRBD2,-,CATSRGLAGGSYNEQFF,TGTGCCACCAGCAGGGGACTAGCGGGAGGGTCGTACAATGAGCAGTTCTTC
TRBJ1-1,TRBV3-1,-,many,CASSARVNTEAFF,TGTGCCAGCAGCGCCAGGGTGAACACTGAAGCTTTCTTT
TRBJ2-7,TRBV2,-,many,CASSTPRDKSSYEQYF,TGTGCCAGCAGTACCCCCCGGGACAAGAGCTCCTACGAGCAGTACTTC
TRBJ2-3,TRBV2,-,few,CASKRVESTDTQYF,TGTGCCAGCAAGCGAGTAGAAAGCACAGATACGCAGTATTTT
TRBJ2-7,TRBV20-1,TRBD2,few,CSGVAGGSYEQYF,TGCAGTGGGGTGGCGGGGGGCTCCTACGAGCAGTACTTC
TRBJ1-2,TRBV29-1,-,-,CSVVHRYGYTF,TGCAGCGTTGTACACCGTTATGGCTACACCTTC
TRBJ2-3,TRBV15,-,many,CATSGDTQYF,TGTGCCACCAGCGGAGATACGCAGTATTTT
TRBJ2-2,TRBV13,-,many,CASSHRDLGELFF,TGTGCCAGCAGCCACCGGGACCTCGGGGAGCTGTTTTTT
TRBJ2-1,TRBV6-4,TRBD1,-,CASSEGTGDNEQFF,TGTGCCAGCAGTGAAGGGACAGGGGATAATGAGCAGTTCTTC
TRBJ2-3,TRBV27,TRBD2,many,CASSLSLAGAIDTQYF,TGTGCCAGCAGTTTATCCCTAGCGGGAGCGATAGATACGCAGTATTTT
TRBJ2-7,TRBV28,TRBD1,many,CASSFKTGSSYEQYF,TGTGCCAGCAGTTTTAAGACAGGGAGCTCCTACGAGCAGTACTTC
TRBJ2-7,TRBV7-6,TRBD2,few,CASSRNAGGRDEQYF,TGTGCCAGCAGCCGAAACGCAGGTGGGAGGGACGAGCAGTACTTC
TRBJ2-5,TRBV28,-,few,CASRSGARAETQYF,TGTGCCAGCAGGTCGGGGGCGCGGGCGGAGACCCAGTACTTC
TRBJ2-3,TRBV28,TRBD2,many,CASSPQWTSGPDTQYF,TGTGCCAGCAGTCCCCAATGGACTAGCGGGCCGGATACGCAGTATTTT
TRBJ2-3,TRBV3-1,-,many,CASTRRLNQGTQYF,TGTGCCAGCACCCGAAGGCTAAATCAGGGTACGCAGTATTTT
TRBJ1-2,TRBV28,TRBD1,many,CASSYYGVPGQGSGYTF,TGTGCCAGCAGTTACTACGGGGTACCGGGACAGGGCTCTGGCTACACCTTC
TRBJ2-7,TRBV7-9,TRBD1,few,CASSPQGEYEQYF,TGTGCCAGCAGCCCACAGGGGGAGTACGAGCAGTACTTC
TRBJ2-3,TRBV4-1,TRBD2,-,CASSQAGFGLAGGRDTQYF,TGCGCCAGCAGCCAAGCTGGATTCGGACTAGCGGGGGGGCGAGATACGCAGTATTTT
TRBJ2-7,TRBV29-1,-,few,CSVVGGPRPSYEQYF,TGCAGCGTTGTCGGAGGACCCCGACCTTCCTACGAGCAGTACTTC
TRBJ2-1,TRBV7-9,TRBD2,-,CASSPPSGYYNEQFF,TGTGCCAGCAGCCCTCCTAGCGGGTACTACAATGAGCAGTTCTTC
TRBJ2-1,TRBV24-1,-,few,CATSDPHNEQFF,TGTGCCACCAGTGATCCACACAATGAGCAGTTCTTC
TRBJ2-5,TRBV9,-,-,CASSAGNGGRGETQYF,TGTGCCAGCAGCGCGGGGAACGGGGGGCGGGGAGAGACCCAGTACTTC
TRBJ1-2,TRBV29-1,-,few,CSVERDVDGYTF,TGCAGCGTTGAGCGGGACGTGGATGGCTACACCTTC
TRBJ2-7,TRBV20-1,TRBD2,many,CSAREGLAGRYEQYF,TGCAGTGCTAGAGAGGGATTAGCGGGGCGCTACGAGCAGTACTTC
TRBJ1-5,TRBV7-2,-,-,CASSLAMGQPQHF,TGTGCCAGCAGCCTGGCTATGGGACAGCCCCAGCATTTT
TRBJ2-2,TRBV20-1,-,-,CSARSRTGHGFNTGELFF,TGCAGTGCTAGATCACGAACGGGACACGGCTTCAACACCGGGGAGCTGTTTTTT
TRBJ2-2,TRBV5-1,-,few,CASSSKQGTGELFF,TGCGCCAGCAGCTCCAAACAGGGAACCGGGGAGCTGTTTTTT
TRBJ2-2,TRBV7-3,TRBD2,few,CASSLRPQVLAGEGGTGELFF,TGTGCCAGCAGCTTAAGGCCCCAGGTGTTAGCGGGGGAAGGTGGTACCGGGGAGCTGTTTTTT